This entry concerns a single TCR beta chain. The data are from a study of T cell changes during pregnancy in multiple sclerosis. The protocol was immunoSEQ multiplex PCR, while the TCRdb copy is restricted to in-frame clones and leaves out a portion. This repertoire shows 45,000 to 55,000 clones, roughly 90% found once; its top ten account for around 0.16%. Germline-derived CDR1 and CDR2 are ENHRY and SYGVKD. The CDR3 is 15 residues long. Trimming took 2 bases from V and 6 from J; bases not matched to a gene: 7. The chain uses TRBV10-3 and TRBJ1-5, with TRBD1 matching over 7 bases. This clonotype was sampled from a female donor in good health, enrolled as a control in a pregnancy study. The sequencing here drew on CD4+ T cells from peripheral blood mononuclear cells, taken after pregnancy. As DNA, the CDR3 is TGTGCCATCAGTGAGGAACAGGGGTCGGCTCAGCCCCAGCATTTT. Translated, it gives CAISEEQGSAQPQHF.